The source of this TCR beta chain is a study of blood T cell dynamics during melanoma immunotherapy. The length of the CDR3 is 15 residues. The germline CDR1 and CDR2 sequences are MGHRA and YSYEKL. V was shortened by 1 base and J by 4 bases, with 14 bases between the two germline ends. Study results and limitations: Disease-control patients' PBMC repertoires became either more clonal or more diverse at W3.

Regarding this clone: The antigen remains unidentified.

Documented time point: week 3, after first cycle of checkpoint inhibitor. Samples come from before therapy and from week 3 after the first blockade cycle. The assay was immunoSEQ multiplex PCR, and TCRdb's table has in-frame clones only and misses some. The sample lists 15,000 or so clones; around nine tenths were seen once. This TCR came from a human donor with melanoma. Sequencing used blood, obtained from a patient treated with checkpoint blockade. V gene TRBV4-1 combines with J gene TRBJ2-7, with D possibly being TRBD1 or TRBD2 (5 bases each). The CDR3 here is CASSQAGTVGYEQYF. In DNA, the CDR3 is TGCGCCAGCAGCCAAGCCGGGACGGTGGGGTACGAGCAGTACTTC.